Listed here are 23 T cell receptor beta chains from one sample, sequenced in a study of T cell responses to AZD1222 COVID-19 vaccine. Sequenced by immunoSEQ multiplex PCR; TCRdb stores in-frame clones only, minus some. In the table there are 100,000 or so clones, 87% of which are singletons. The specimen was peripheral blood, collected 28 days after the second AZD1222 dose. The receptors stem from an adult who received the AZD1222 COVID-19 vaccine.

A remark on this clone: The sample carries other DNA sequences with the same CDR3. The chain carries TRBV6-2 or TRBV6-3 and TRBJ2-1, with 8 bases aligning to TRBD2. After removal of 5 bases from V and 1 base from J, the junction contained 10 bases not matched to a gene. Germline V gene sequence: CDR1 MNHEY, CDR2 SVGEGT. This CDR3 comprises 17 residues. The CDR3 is CASSGGRLAGSYNEQFF. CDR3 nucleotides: TGTGCCAGCAGTGGTGGAAGGTTAGCGGGATCCTACAATGAGCAGTTCTTC.

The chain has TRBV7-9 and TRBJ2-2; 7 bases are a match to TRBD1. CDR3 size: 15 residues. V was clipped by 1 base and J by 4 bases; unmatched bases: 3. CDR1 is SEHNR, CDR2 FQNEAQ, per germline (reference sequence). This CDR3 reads CASSLDRGSTGELFF. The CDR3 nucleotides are TGTGCCAGCAGCTTAGACAGGGGAAGCACCGGGGAGCTGTTTTTT.

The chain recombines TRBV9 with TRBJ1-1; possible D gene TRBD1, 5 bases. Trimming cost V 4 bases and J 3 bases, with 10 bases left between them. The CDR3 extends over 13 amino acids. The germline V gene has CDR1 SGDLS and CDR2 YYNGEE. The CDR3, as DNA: TGTGCCAGCAGCACGGCGGGGGACACTGAAGCTTTCTTT. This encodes CASSTAGDTEAFF.

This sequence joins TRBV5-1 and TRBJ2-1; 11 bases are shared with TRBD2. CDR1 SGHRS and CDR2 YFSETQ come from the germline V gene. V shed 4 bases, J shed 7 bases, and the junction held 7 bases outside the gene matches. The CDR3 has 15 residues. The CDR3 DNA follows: TGCGCCAGCAGCCGAACTAGCGGGAGAAGTAATGAGCAGTTCTTC. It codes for CASSRTSGRSNEQFF. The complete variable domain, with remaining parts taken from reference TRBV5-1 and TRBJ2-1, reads KAGVTQTPRYLIKTRGQQVTLSCSPISGHRSVSWYQQTPGQGLQFLFEYFSETQRNKGNFPGRFSGRQFSNSRSEMNVSTLELGDSALYLCASSRTSGRSNEQFFGPGTRLTVL.

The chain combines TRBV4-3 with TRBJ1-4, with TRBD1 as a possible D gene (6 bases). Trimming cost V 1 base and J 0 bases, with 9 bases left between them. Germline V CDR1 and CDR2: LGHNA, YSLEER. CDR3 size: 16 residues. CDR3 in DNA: TGCGCCAGCAGCCAAGCCCACAGGGCAACTAATGAAAAACTGTTTTTT. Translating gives CASSQAHRATNEKLFF.

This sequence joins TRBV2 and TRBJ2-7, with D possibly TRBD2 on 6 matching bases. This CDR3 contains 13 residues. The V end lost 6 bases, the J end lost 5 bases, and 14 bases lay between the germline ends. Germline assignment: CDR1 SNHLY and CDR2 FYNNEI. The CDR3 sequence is CASRKGGVDEQYF. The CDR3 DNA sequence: TGTGCCAGCAGGAAGGGCGGGGTAGACGAGCAGTACTTC.

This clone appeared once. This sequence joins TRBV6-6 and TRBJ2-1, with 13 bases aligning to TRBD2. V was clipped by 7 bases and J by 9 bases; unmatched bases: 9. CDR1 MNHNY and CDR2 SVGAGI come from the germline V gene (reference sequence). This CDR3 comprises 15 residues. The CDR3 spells CASIPGLAGSSEQFF. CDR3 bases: TGTGCCAGCATTCCGGGACTAGCGGGATCTAGTGAGCAGTTCTTC.

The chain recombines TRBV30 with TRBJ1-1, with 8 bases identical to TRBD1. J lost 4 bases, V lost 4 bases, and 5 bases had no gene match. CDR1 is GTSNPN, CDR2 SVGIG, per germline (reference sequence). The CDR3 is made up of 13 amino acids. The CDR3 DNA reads TGTGCCTGGACCAGGGGGCCAGGCACTGAAGCTTTCTTT. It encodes CAWTRGPGTEAFF.

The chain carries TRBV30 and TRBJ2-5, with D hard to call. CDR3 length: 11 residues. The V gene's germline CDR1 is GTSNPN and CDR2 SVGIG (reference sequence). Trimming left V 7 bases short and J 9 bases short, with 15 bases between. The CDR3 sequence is CASRDPGAQYF. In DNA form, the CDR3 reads TGTGCCTCCCGCGACCCTGGGGCCCAGTACTTC. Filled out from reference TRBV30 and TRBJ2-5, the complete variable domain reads SQTIHQWPATLVQPVGSPLSLECTVEGTSNPNLYWYRQAAGRGLQLLFYSVGIGQISSEVPQNLSASRPQDRQFILSSKKLLLSDSGFYLCASRDPGAQYFGPGTRLLVL.

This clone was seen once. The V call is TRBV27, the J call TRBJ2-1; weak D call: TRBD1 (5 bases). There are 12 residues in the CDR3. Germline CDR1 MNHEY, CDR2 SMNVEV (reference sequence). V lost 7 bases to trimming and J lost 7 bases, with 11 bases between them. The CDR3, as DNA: TGTGCCAGCATGGGGCTCGTGAATGAGCAGTTCTTC. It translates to CASMGLVNEQFF.

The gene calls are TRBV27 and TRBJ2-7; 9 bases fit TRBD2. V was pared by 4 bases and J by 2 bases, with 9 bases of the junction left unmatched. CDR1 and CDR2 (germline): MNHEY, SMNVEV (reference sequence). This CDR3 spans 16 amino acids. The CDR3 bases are TGTGCCAGCAGTTGGACTAGCGTCCCTGGCCCCTACGAGCAGTACTTC. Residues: CASSWTSVPGPYEQYF.

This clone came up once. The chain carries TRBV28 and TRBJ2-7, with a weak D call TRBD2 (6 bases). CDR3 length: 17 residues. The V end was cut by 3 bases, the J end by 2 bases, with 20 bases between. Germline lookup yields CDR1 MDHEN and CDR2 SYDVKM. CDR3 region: CASSFQGGEDGTYEQYF. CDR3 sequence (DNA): TGTGCCAGCAGTTTTCAGGGAGGCGAGGACGGAACCTACGAGCAGTACTTC.

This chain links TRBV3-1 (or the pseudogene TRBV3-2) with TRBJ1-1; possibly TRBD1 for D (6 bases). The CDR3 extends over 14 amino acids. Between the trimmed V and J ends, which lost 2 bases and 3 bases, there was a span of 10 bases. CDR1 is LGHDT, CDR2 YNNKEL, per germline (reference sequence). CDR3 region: CASSQRGADTEAFF. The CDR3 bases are TGTGCCAGCAGCCAAAGGGGGGCCGACACTGAAGCTTTCTTT.

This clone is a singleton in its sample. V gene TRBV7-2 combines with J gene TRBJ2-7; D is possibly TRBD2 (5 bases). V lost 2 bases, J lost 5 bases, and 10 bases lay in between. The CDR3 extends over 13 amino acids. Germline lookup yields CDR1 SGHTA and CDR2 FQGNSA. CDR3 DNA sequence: TGTGCCAGCAGCTTAACACGAGGGAACGAGCAGTACTTC. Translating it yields CASSLTRGNEQYF.

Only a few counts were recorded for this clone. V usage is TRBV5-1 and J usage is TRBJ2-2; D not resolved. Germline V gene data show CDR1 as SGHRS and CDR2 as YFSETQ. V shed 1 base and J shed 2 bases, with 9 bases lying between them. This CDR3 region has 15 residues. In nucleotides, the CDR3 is TGCGCCAGCAGCTTGTCGGCGGAAAACACCGGGGAGCTGTTTTTT. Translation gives CASSLSAENTGELFF.

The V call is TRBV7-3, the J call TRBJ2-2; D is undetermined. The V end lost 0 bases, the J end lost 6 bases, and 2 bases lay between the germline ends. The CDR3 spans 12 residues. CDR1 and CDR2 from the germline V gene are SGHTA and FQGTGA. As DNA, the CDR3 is TGTGCCAGCAGCTTAACGGCCGGGGAGCTGTTTTTT. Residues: CASSLTAGELFF.

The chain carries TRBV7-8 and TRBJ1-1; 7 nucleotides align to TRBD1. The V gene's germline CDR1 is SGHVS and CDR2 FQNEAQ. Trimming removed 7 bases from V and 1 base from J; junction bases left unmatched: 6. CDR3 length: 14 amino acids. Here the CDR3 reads CASKVQGGNTEAFF. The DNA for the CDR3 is TGTGCCAGCAAGGTCCAGGGGGGGAACACTGAAGCTTTCTTT. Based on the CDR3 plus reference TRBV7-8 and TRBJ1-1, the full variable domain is GAGVSQSPRYKVAKRGQDVALRCDPISGHVSLFWYQQALGQGPEFLTYFQNEAQLDKSGLPSDRFFAERPEGSVSTLKIQRTQQEDSAVYLCASKVQGGNTEAFFGQGTRLTVV.

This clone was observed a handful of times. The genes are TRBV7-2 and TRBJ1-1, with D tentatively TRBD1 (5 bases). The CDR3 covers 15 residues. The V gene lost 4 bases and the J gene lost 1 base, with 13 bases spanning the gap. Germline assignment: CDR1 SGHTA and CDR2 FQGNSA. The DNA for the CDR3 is TGTGCCAGCAGCTGGGGCAGTGGCGGGAACACTGAAGCTTTCTTT. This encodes CASSWGSGGNTEAFF. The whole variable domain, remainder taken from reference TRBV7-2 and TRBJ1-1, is GAGVSQSPSNKVTEKGKDVELRCDPISGHTALYWYRQSLGQGLEFLIYFQGNSAPDKSGLPSDRFSAERTGGSVSTLTIQRTQQEDSAVYLCASSWGSGGNTEAFFGQGTRLTVV.

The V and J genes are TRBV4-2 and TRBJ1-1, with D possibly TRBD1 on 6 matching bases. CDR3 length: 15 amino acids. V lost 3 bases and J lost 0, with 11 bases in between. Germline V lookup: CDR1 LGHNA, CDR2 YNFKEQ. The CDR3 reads CASSQTGTLNTEAFF. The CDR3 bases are TGTGCCAGCAGCCAGACGGGGACACTGAACACTGAAGCTTTCTTT.

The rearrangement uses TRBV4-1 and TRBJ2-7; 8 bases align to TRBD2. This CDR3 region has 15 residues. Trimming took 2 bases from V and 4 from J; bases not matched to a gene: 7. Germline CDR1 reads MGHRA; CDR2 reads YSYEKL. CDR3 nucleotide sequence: TGCGCCAGCAGCCAACTACCCCGGGGGGGATACGAGCAGTACTTC. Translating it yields CASSQLPRGGYEQYF.

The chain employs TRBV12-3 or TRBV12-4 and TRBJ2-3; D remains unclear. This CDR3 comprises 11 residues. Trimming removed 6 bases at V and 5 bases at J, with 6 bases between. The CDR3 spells CASSQGDTQYF. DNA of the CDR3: TGTGCCAGCAGCCAAGGAGATACGCAGTATTTT.

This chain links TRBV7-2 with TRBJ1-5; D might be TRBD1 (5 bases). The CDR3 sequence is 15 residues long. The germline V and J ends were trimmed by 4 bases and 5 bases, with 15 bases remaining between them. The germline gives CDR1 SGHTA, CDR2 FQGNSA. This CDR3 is CASSSYGGRDQPQHF. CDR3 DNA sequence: TGTGCCAGCAGCTCTTACGGGGGTAGGGATCAGCCCCAGCATTTT.

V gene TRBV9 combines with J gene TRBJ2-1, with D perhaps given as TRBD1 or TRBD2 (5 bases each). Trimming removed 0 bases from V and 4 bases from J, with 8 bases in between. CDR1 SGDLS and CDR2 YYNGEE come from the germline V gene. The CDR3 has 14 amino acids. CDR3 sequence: CASSVGGTYNEQFF. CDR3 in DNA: TGTGCCAGCAGCGTAGGAGGGACGTACAATGAGCAGTTCTTC.